The T cell receptor beta chain described here comes from a study of response to subunit inactivated influenza vaccine (dated by TCRdb to the late 2010s). Study-level background: To follow how T cells responded to a trivalent subunit inactivated influenza vaccine, the researchers relied on deep quantitative profiling of the T cell receptor repertoire.

This clonotype has only a few counts. No cognate antigen has been identified for it. Nothing much larger sits one base from this clone, and base qualities are not available. Libraries were made using RT-PCR. The reads were generated on an Illumina HiSeq 2500. The public reads were run again by TCRdb, first through fastp at Q25 and then through MiXCR, and only productive beta chains were kept. Rows with a matching CDR3 protein are joined into one entry that keeps the most common DNA and genes. This sample is represented by 530,000 or so distinct CDR3 sequences; 12% to 15% of them were singletons. Clones ranked in the top ten supply over 8.5% of the sample. In the germline V gene, CDR1 corresponds to SGHTA and CDR2 to FQGNSA. V is shortened by 5 bases, J by 2 bases, and the region joining them spans 10 bases. There are 13 amino acids in the CDR3, from cysteine to phenylalanine inclusive. The sequence is cut down to CDR3 DNA, 39 bases in frame from base 1.

Beyond this particular receptor, the publication reports: The authors proposed that each seasonal influenza vaccination may bring in only a limited number of new T cells.

The chain employs TRBV7-2 and TRBJ2-7, and TRBD2 may be the D gene, going by 6 matching bases. Sequenced material: PBMCs from blood, taken approximately 12 days after vaccination. The sequence was obtained from a man over 45 who received an inactivated influenza vaccine. Donor details come from another sample of the same person, matched by shared clones. In nucleotide form, the sequence is TGTGCCAGCAGCAGGAGGGAACCCTACGAGCAGTACTTC. Protein translation: CASSRREPYEQYF.